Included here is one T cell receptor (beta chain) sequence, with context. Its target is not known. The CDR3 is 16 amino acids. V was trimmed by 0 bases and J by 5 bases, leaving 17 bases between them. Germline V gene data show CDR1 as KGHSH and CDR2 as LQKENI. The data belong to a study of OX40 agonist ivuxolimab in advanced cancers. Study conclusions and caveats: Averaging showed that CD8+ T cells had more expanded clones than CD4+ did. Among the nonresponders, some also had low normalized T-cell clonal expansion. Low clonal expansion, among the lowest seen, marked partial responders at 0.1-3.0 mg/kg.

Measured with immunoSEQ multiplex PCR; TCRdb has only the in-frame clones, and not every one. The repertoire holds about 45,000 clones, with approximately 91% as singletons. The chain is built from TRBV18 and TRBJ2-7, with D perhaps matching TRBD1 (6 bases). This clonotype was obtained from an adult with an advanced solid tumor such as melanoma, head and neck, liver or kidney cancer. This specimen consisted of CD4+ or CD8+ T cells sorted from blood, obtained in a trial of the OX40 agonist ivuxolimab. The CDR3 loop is CASSPPDGTPGNEQYF. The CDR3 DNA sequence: TGTGCCAGCTCACCACCGGACGGGACACCGGGTAACGAGCAGTACTTC.